This T cell receptor (beta chain) is from a study of CD8+CD57+ T cells in acquired aplastic anemia (dated 2018 in TCRdb). About the investigation overall: On average, sorted CD4+ and CD8+ cells yielded approximately 3 ug of extracted DNA, with a range of roughly 0.18 to 27.4 ug. For healthy donor samples, the average read count was roughly 9.9 million for CD4+ cells and 11.0 million for CD8+ cells.

General findings and caveats noted by the study authors: No significant difference in CD8+ Simpson's diversity was found between patients and healthy controls (P=0.060). Around 28 CD8+ CDR3 sequences were found to be shared between patients and controls, but these sequences appeared to be highly expressed in patients and within the immunodominant clones of the patients.

In this study, sorted CD4+ and CD8+ T cells from the blood of healthy subjects and of severe aplastic anemia patients had their TCR repertoires deep-sequenced. Ficoll-Paque density gradient centrifugation was used to isolate peripheral blood mononuclear cells. Before DNA was extracted, CD4+ and CD8+ T cells were sorted using either FACS or magnetic beads. Genomic DNA was used as template for profiling of TCR beta VDJ combinations and CDR3 sequences. TCR repertoire sequencing was run on an Illumina HiSeq 2000. The study's own analysis went as follows. TRBV/TRBJ rearrangement plots, CDR3 size and DJ length profiles, and Simpson's diversity index were used to evaluate the repertoires. The most abundant DNA sequence in the deep sequencing data was taken as the immunodominant clone. CDR3 amino acid sequences were screened for sharing across subjects and compared with published repertoires and the VDJdb database. TCRdb handled the public reads itself, with Q25 trimming in fastp and clone calling in MiXCR, and kept productive beta chains. Rows are combined by CDR3 protein, so each entry shows the most common genes and DNA. These V and J calls originate from TCRdb's pipeline instead of the authors' own analysis. In this sample the table shows under 200,000 distinct CDR3 sequences, just under 45% of which occur a single time. The ten largest account for 0.8% to 1.1% of the sample.

The CDR3 has 12 amino acids, counting the end cysteine and phenylalanine. The DNA shown is the 36-base CDR3, in frame from base 1. At the junction V is shortened by 5 bases and J by 6 bases, with 11 bases in between. CDR1 and CDR2, per the germline V gene, are MNHNS and SASEGT. This clonotype showed up many times. Its antigen is still unknown. Per-base quality was not reported, and no clone a single base away is much larger than it. Input material: sorted CD4+, CD8+, or CD8+CD57+ T cells (not recorded which) from PBMCs. The source is a human donor in good health. The sequence is built from TRBV6-1 and TRBJ2-7; there is no confident call for the D gene. The nucleotide sequence reads TGTGCCAGCAGTCTCCTTTGGAGCGAGCAGTACTTC. Its translation is CASSLLWSEQYF.